The T cell receptor (beta chain) described here comes from a study of T cell clonotyping in hematopoietic cell transplantation. Study-level background: Cytoreduction preceded collection of pretransplant recipient samples. Overall study results and limits: After transplant, recipient diversity fell while pathologically expanded clonotypes grew through day 180. Higher Inverse Simpson Index values in graft donor and pretransplant recipient predicted broader posttransplant TCR diversity.

The time point here: recipient sample about 28 days before transplant, after cytoreduction. Per the germline V gene, CDR1 is SNHLY and CDR2 is FYNNEI. V was shortened by 10 bases and J by 4 bases, with 10 bases between the two germline ends. The CDR3 is 11 residues long. Clones were sequenced by immunoSEQ multiplex PCR, and TCRdb holds only the in-frame ones, with some missing. This table holds some 30,000 clones, 60% to 85% found once. In regard to this clone: The target antigen is unknown.

This chain joins TRBV2 and TRBJ1-2; TRBD1 is a possible D gene (5 bases). The sequenced sample was peripheral blood mononuclear cells, obtained before stem cell transplant. This TCR was sampled from a woman aged 25 to 45 with chronic myeloid leukemia. Some clones in this sample may be carry-over from other donors' samples. The CDR3, as DNA: TGTGCCACCGGGACGGCCTATGGCTACACCTTC. Encoded protein: CATGTAYGYTF.